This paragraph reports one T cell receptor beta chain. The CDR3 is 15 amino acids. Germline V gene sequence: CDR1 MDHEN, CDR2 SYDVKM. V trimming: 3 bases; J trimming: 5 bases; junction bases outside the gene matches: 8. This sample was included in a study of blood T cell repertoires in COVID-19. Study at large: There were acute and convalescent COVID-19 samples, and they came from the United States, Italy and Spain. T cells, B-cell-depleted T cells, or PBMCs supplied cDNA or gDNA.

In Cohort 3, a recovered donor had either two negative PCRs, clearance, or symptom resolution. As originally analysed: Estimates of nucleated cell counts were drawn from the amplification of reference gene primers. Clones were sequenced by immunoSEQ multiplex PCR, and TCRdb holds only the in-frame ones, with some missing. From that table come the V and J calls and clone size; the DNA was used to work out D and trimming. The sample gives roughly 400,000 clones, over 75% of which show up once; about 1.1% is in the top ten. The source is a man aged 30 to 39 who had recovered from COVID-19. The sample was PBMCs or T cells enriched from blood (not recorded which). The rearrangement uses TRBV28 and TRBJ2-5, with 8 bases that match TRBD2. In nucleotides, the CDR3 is TGTGCCAGCAGTTTGCGGCGGGAGGTTTGGGAGACCCAGTACTTC. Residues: CASSLRREVWETQYF.